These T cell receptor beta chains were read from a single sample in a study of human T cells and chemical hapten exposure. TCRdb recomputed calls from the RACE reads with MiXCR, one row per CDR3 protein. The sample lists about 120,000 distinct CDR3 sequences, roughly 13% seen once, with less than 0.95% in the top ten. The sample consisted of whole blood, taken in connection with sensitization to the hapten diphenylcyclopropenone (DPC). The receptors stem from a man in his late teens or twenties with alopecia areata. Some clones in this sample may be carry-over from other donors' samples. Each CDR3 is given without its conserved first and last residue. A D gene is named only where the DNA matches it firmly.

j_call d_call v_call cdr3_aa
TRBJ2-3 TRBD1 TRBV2 ASTGWTGGVDTQY
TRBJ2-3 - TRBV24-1 ATSVRGRSSTDTQY
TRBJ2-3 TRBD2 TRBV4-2 ASSQEAPSGGYTDTQY
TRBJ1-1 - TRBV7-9 ASSLDGKNTEAF
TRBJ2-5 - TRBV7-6 ASSPYGTIGETQY
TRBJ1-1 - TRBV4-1 ASSFPGEAF
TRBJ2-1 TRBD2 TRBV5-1 ASSLTPGLDNEQF
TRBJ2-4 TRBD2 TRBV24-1 ATSDRGLAGNIQY
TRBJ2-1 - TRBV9 ASSQWGMDNEQF
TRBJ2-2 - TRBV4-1 ASSQVQGLGELF
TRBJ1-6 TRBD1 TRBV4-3 ASSQAGTAGPPLH
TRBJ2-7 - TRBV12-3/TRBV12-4 ASSPLDRNYEQY
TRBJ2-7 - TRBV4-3 ASSLDISPREQY
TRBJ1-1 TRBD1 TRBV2 ASRKQGPTEAF
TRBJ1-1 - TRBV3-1 ASSQNGREEAF